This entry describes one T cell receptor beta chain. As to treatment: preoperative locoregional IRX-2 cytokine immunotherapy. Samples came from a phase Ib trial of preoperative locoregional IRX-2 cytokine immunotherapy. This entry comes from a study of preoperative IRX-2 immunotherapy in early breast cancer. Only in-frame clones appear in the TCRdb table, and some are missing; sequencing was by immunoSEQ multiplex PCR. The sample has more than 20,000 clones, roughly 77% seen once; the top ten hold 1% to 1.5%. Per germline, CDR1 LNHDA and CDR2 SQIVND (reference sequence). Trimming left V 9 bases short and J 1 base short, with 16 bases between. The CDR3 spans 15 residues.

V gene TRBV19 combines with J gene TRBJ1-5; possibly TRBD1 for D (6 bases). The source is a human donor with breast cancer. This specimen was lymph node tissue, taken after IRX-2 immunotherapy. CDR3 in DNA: TGTGCCAGCAGCCGGGGGGGCCCGAGCAATCAGCCCCAGCATTTT. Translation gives CASSRGGPSNQPQHF.